This TCR beta chain comes out of a study of regulatory T cells in long-lasting Graves disease. Study-wide results and limits: Favoring TRBV28, TRBJ1-2 and TRBJ2-5 was a feature seen in persistent disease.

Stated time point: newly diagnosed GD, antithyroid drugs for less than 3 months. Following extraction of RNA from PBMCs, that RNA was used to make the TCR library. This clonotype was counted at least ten times. The antigen is unknown. CDR1 is MNHEY, CDR2 SMNVEV, per germline (reference sequence). The V and J ends lost 0 bases and 6 bases respectively, with 21 bases between them. This CDR3 spans 18 amino acids. The TCR beta library used iRepertoire HTBI primers with Arm-PCR amplification of CDR3. TCRdb used MiXCR to reprocess the multiplex PCR reads, holding one entry per CDR3 protein. The table records about 470,000 distinct CDR3 sequences, under 15% of them present only once. Separately, the same data were catalogued under a study of T cells in Graves' hyperthyroidism and ophthalmopathy.

This TCR was recovered from a young woman with Graves disease. The sequencing here drew on peripheral blood mononuclear cells (PBMCs), taken at new diagnosis, from a patient treated with antithyroid drugs. This chain joins TRBV27 and TRBJ2-1; D might be TRBD2 (7 bases). The CDR3 bases are TGTGCCAGCAGTTTATCGGTCCCAGGACTAGGGGGATCCAATGAGCAGTTCTTC. Translated, it gives CASSLSVPGLGGSNEQFF.